These T cell receptor beta chains were read from a single sample in a study of T cell responses to AZD1222 COVID-19 vaccine. TCRdb's table, derived via immunoSEQ multiplex PCR, lists solely in-frame clones and lacks some. The sample has 100,000 to 150,000 clones; more than 75% are singletons. The sample consisted of peripheral blood, taken 28 days after the second AZD1222 dose. Source of these receptors: an adult who received the AZD1222 COVID-19 vaccine. Each CDR3 is given with its conserved first and last residue. Fields, in order: J gene, clone size, D gene, V gene, CDR3 protein, CDR3 DNA. A D gene is named only where the DNA matches it firmly. The size of a clone is reported for some rows only, either as once, few or many, or as a class for expanded clones.

TRBJ2-1	-	TRBD2	TRBV4-2	CASSHHQAGGPGNEQFF	TGTGCCAGCAGCCATCACCAGGCGGGAGGGCCGGGGAATGAGCAGTTCTTC
TRBJ1-1	few	TRBD1	TRBV7-8	CASSLLGGASTEAFF	TGTGCCAGCAGCTTATTAGGGGGCGCTTCCACTGAAGCTTTCTTT
TRBJ2-3	-	-	TRBV12-3/TRBV12-4	CASRRTDTQYF	TGTGCCAGCAGACGGACAGATACGCAGTATTTT
TRBJ2-7	-	-	TRBV10-3	CAISESQGLHEQYF	TGTGCCATCAGTGAGTCCCAGGGCCTACACGAGCAGTACTTC
TRBJ1-1	-	-	TRBV6-5	CASKQGSMNTEAFF	TGTGCCAGCAAACAGGGCAGCATGAACACTGAAGCTTTCTTT
TRBJ2-5	-	-	TRBV11-3	CASSLGGQYQETQYF	TGTGCCAGCAGCTTAGGAGGACAGTACCAAGAGACCCAGTACTTC
TRBJ1-5	-	-	TRBV18	CASSRGFGGSNQPQHF	TGTGCCAGCTCCCGGGGGTTTGGGGGAAGCAATCAGCCCCAGCATTTT
TRBJ2-6	-	TRBD1	TRBV6-5	CASTTGGAGANVLTF	TGTGCCAGCACCACAGGGGGTGCTGGGGCCAACGTCCTGACTTTC
TRBJ2-3	-	-	TRBV18	CASSPDSTDTQYF	TGTGCCAGCTCACCCGACTCCACAGATACGCAGTATTTT
TRBJ2-1	-	TRBD2	TRBV7-3	CASSLSLAVYNEQFF	TGTGCCAGCAGCTTATCGCTAGCGGTCTACAATGAGCAGTTCTTC
TRBJ1-2	-	-	TRBV28	CASSSQATGLYYGYTF	TGTGCCAGCAGTTCCCAAGCTACCGGACTGTACTATGGCTACACCTTC
TRBJ1-2	-	-	TRBV2	CATTRDNYGYTF	TGTGCCACTACTCGAGATAACTATGGCTACACCTTC
TRBJ2-1	-	TRBD1	TRBV5-6	CASSSQGATYNEQFF	TGTGCCAGCAGTTCCCAGGGGGCGACCTACAATGAGCAGTTCTTC
TRBJ2-2	-	TRBD1	TRBV19	CASSIVWTGRPGELFF	TGTGCCAGTAGTATAGTTTGGACAGGGAGGCCCGGGGAGCTGTTTTTT
TRBJ1-6	-	TRBD1	TRBV13	CASSSLGTGDSPLHF	TGTGCCAGCAGCTCACTAGGGACAGGAGATTCACCCCTCCACTTT
TRBJ1-5	-	-	TRBV6-5	CASRPGFGQPQHF	TGTGCCAGCAGGCCAGGCTTCGGGCAGCCCCAGCATTTT
TRBJ1-1	-	-	TRBV5-1	CASSLLGGRAFF	TGCGCCAGCAGCTTGCTAGGGGGTCGTGCTTTCTTT
TRBJ1-5	-	-	TRBV28	CASTTTRSQPQHF	TGTGCCAGCACCACAACAAGGAGTCAGCCCCAGCATTTT
TRBJ1-5	-	-	TRBV18	CASSPPEAGVRQPQHF	TGTGCCAGCTCACCCCCCGAGGCCGGGGTGCGTCAGCCCCAGCATTTT
TRBJ1-5	-	-	TRBV10-1	CASSEADSNQPQHF	TGCGCCAGCAGTGAGGCGGATAGCAATCAGCCCCAGCATTTT
TRBJ1-5	-	-	TRBV27	CASSLNLQNQPQHF	TGTGCCAGCAGTTTAAATCTACAAAATCAGCCCCAGCATTTT
TRBJ2-1	-	-	TRBV5-1	CASRGDGTAIYNEQFF	TGCGCCAGCAGAGGGGATGGGACGGCAATATACAATGAGCAGTTCTTC
TRBJ1-5	-	-	TRBV2	CASSARGFTNQPQHF	TGTGCCAGCAGTGCTAGGGGATTCACCAATCAGCCCCAGCATTTT
TRBJ1-2	once	-	TRBV4-2	CASSQDRGQYGYTF	TGTGCCAGCAGCCAAGATCGAGGGCAGTATGGCTACACCTTC
TRBJ2-7	once	-	TRBV11-2	CASSLERGNTYEQYF	TGTGCCAGCAGCTTAGAAAGGGGGAACACCTACGAGCAGTACTTC
TRBJ1-2	-	TRBD1	TRBV24-1	CATSERQGGGYTF	TGTGCCACCAGTGAAAGACAGGGTGGTGGCTACACCTTC
TRBJ1-5	-	-	TRBV19	CASRARVQSNQPQHF	TGTGCCAGTAGGGCCAGGGTTCAGAGCAATCAGCCCCAGCATTTT
TRBJ2-1	-	-	TRBV5-6	CASSGGYTEGYNEQFF	TGTGCCAGCAGCGGCGGCTACACTGAGGGGTACAATGAGCAGTTCTTC
TRBJ2-1	-	TRBD2	TRBV4-1	CASSQDGLAEYNEQFF	TGCGCCAGCAGCCAAGATGGGCTAGCGGAATACAATGAGCAGTTCTTC
TRBJ2-7	-	TRBD1	TRBV27	CASSRTGTANPYEQYF	TGTGCCAGCAGCCGAACCGGGACAGCTAACCCCTACGAGCAGTACTTC
TRBJ2-7	few	-	TRBV23-1	CASSQSCPTQREAKVKAHEQYF	TGCGCCAGCAGTCAAAGTTGTCCGACCCAGAGAGAGGCAAAAGTCAAAGCTCACGAGCAGTACTTC
TRBJ1-5	-	-	TRBV5-1	CASSLASNQPQHF	TGCGCCAGCAGCTTGGCGAGCAATCAGCCCCAGCATTTT
TRBJ2-1	-	-	TRBV7-2	CASSLTRLEQFF	TGTGCCAGCAGCTTAACCCGACTTGAGCAGTTCTTC
TRBJ2-2	-	TRBD1	TRBV27	CASSTGVGQVNTGELFF	TGTGCCAGCAGTACCGGAGTGGGACAGGTCAACACCGGGGAGCTGTTTTTT
TRBJ2-2	-	-	TRBV29-1	CSSETQNTGELFF	TGCAGCTCCGAAACACAGAACACCGGGGAGCTGTTTTTT
TRBJ1-2	-	-	TRBV7-2	CASRAFVQGTF	TGTGCCAGCAGGGCCTTTGTACAGGGTACCTTC
TRBJ1-1	-	-	TRBV6-5	CASRILQDSAEAFF	TGTGCCAGCAGGATCTTACAGGATTCGGCTGAAGCTTTCTTT
TRBJ2-3	-	TRBD2	TRBV5-4	CASSLKRDSRGSGTDTQYF	TGTGCCAGCAGCTTAAAGCGGGATTCGCGCGGAAGTGGCACAGATACGCAGTATTTT
TRBJ2-3	few	-	TRBV7-8	CASSFVAAHTQYF	TGTGCCAGCAGCTTCGTCGCGGCACATACGCAGTATTTT
TRBJ1-3	-	-	TRBV5-5	CASSLGLRSGNTIYF	TGTGCCAGCAGCTTGGGCTTACGCTCTGGAAACACCATATATTTT
TRBJ1-5	-	-	TRBV5-1	CASSLGWGDFGYQPQHF	TGCGCCAGCAGCTTAGGTTGGGGGGATTTTGGGTATCAGCCCCAGCATTTT
TRBJ2-3	-	-	TRBV5-1	CASTRDTPSTDTQYF	TGCGCCAGCACACGGGACACTCCTAGCACAGATACGCAGTATTTT
TRBJ2-7	-	TRBD1	TRBV5-5	CASSSQPGQGGYEQYF	TGTGCCAGCAGCTCGCAGCCGGGACAGGGTGGCTACGAGCAGTACTTC
TRBJ2-3	-	TRBD2	TRBV7-3	CASSLKLAGGGTQYF	TGTGCCAGCAGCTTAAAACTAGCGGGAGGTGGTACGCAGTATTTT
TRBJ2-3	-	-	TRBV14	CASSQRQNTDTQYF	TGTGCCAGCAGCCAACGACAGAACACAGATACGCAGTATTTT
TRBJ2-1	-	-	TRBV5-1	CASSLDERTHNEQFF	TGCGCCAGCAGCTTGGACGAGCGTACGCACAATGAGCAGTTCTTC
TRBJ1-5	-	-	TRBV5-1	CASSLDSTRNQPQHF	TGCGCCAGCAGCTTAGACAGTACGCGCAATCAGCCCCAGCATTTT
TRBJ2-7	-	TRBD1	TRBV18	CASSAGGLAYEQYF	TGTGCCAGCTCAGCAGGGGGTTTGGCCTACGAGCAGTACTTC